Below, 13 T cell receptor beta chains from the same sample are listed, as sequenced in a study of siplizumab effects on memory and regulatory T cells. The table came from immunoSEQ multiplex PCR; TCRdb's copy has only in-frame clones and leaves some out. The data hold about 100,000 clones, with over 90% observed a single time. The specimen sequenced was non-Treg CD4+ T cells sorted from blood. The receptors derive from a human donor in good health.

This chain connects TRBV2 to TRBJ1-2, with unresolved D. Germline CDR1 reads SNHLY; CDR2 reads FYNNEI. The germline V and J ends were trimmed by 0 bases and 2 bases, with 4 bases remaining between them. CDR3 length: 13 residues. This CDR3 reads CASSEARNYGYTF. Written as DNA, the CDR3 is TGTGCCAGCAGTGAAGCCCGCAACTATGGCTACACCTTC.

V is TRBV19 and J is TRBJ1-1; D is ambiguous. CDR1 LNHDA and CDR2 SQIVND come from the germline V gene (reference sequence). This CDR3 spans 15 amino acids. V lost 3 bases to trimming and J lost 4 bases, with 15 bases between them. In DNA form, the CDR3 reads TGTGCCAGTAGTATTGGCCAAGCCGCACGCACTGAAGCTTTCTTT. Translated, it gives CASSIGQAARTEAFF.

A few counts support this clone. This chain joins TRBV28 and TRBJ2-2; the match to TRBD2 covers 11 bases. Germline V lookup: CDR1 MDHEN, CDR2 SYDVKM. V shed 9 bases, J shed 2 bases, and the junction held 14 bases outside the gene matches. The CDR3 is 18 amino acids. The CDR3 protein is CASTSPRSGRANTGELFF. The CDR3 coding sequence is TGTGCCAGTACCTCCCCCCGTAGCGGGAGGGCAAACACCGGGGAGCTGTTTTTT.

V gene TRBV27 combines with J gene TRBJ2-1; 7 bases line up with TRBD1. V shed 0 bases and J 4 bases; nucleotides not matched to a gene: 12. This CDR3 spans 18 amino acids. CDR1 is MNHEY and CDR2 is SMNVEV in the germline V gene (reference sequence). CDR3 loop: CASSLSHPGTVIYNEQFF. The CDR3 nucleotides are TGTGCCAGCAGTTTATCGCATCCCGGGACAGTAATTTACAATGAGCAGTTCTTC.

This chain uses TRBV18 with TRBJ1-4; perhaps TRBD1 as D (6 bases). This CDR3 has 17 residues. From germline, CDR1 is KGHSH and CDR2 LQKENI. The V and J ends lost 2 bases and 2 bases respectively, with 15 bases between them. CDR3 sequence: CASSPLGGGLTNEKLFF. The CDR3 nucleotides read TGTGCCAGCTCACCATTAGGGGGAGGCTTGACTAATGAAAAACTGTTTTTT.

The V gene is TRBV7-3, the J gene TRBJ1-2, with D unclear. The CDR3 is 14 residues long. CDR1 and CDR2 from the germline V gene are SGHTA and FQGTGA. The germline V and J ends were trimmed by 5 bases and 0 bases, with 10 bases remaining between them. CDR3 DNA sequence: TGTGCCAGCAGCGCCCGCGGAGCTAACTATGGCTACACCTTC. It translates to CASSARGANYGYTF.

The chain uses TRBV6-5 and TRBJ2-7, with D unclear. V lost 6 bases and J 6 bases, leaving 21 bases between the germline ends. Per germline, CDR1 MNHEY and CDR2 SVGAGI. This CDR3 has 15 amino acids. The CDR3 DNA reads as TGTGCCAGCAGGAGGTGGACCGGGCCTGGGGTCGAGCAGTACTTC. Translated: CASRRWTGPGVEQYF.

The chain recombines TRBV6-5 with TRBJ2-7; D may be TRBD1 (6 bases). The CDR3 is 13 amino acids. Germline lookup yields CDR1 MNHEY and CDR2 SVGAGI. V was cut by 6 bases and J by 2 bases, with 11 bases left in between. CDR3 loop: CASRAGATYEQYF. Here the CDR3 DNA reads TGTGCCAGCAGGGCAGGGGCAACCTACGAGCAGTACTTC.

The chain links TRBV2 to TRBJ2-3, with 10 bases lining up with TRBD2. Losses at the gene ends were 2 bases for V and 5 bases for J; bases not matched to a gene: 4. Per the germline V gene, CDR1 is SNHLY and CDR2 is FYNNEI. The CDR3 has 15 residues. CDR3 in DNA: TGTGCCAGCAGTGAACTAGCGGGAGCGATAGATACGCAGTATTTT. Residues: CASSELAGAIDTQYF. Variable domain in full (rest from reference TRBV2 and TRBJ2-3): EPEVTQTPSHQVTQMGQEVILRCVPISNHLYFYWYRQILGQKVEFLVSFYNNEISEKSEIFDDQFSVERPDGSNFTLKIRSTKLEDSAMYFCASSELAGAIDTQYFGPGTRLTVL.

This clone was seen just once. CDR3 nucleotide sequence: TGTGCCAGTAGTATCCCGTCTAGCGGGAGAAATGAGCAGTTCTTC. Amino acid sequence: CASSIPSSGRNEQFF. The genes are TRBV19 and TRBJ2-1; TRBD2 matches 10 bases. This CDR3 comprises 15 residues. Germline CDR1 is LNHDA and CDR2 is SQIVND (reference sequence). V was clipped by 3 bases and J by 7 bases; unmatched bases: 6.

This chain uses TRBV28 with TRBJ2-5; weak D call: TRBD1 (6 bases). CDR1 MDHEN and CDR2 SYDVKM come from the germline V gene. The CDR3 runs 15 residues. V shed 5 bases and J shed 2 bases, with 15 bases lying between them. The CDR3 DNA reads TGTGCCAGCAGTAACGAGGGGGTCGGGCAAGAGACCCAGTACTTC. It specifies CASSNEGVGQETQYF.

The chain joins TRBV28 to TRBJ2-5, with unresolved D. Germline V CDR1 and CDR2: MDHEN, SYDVKM. V was trimmed by 10 bases and J by 5 bases, leaving 17 bases between them. CDR3 size: 13 residues. CDR3 sequence reads: CAIPVTLVETQYF. CDR3 nucleotide sequence: TGTGCCATCCCTGTTACTCTTGTGGAGACCCAGTACTTC.

V gene TRBV12-1 combines with J gene TRBJ2-7; the D call of TRBD2 is as the table states it, not checked on the DNA. TRBV12-1 is noted as a pseudogene. CDR3 length equals 16 residues. The DNA of the CDR3 is TGTGCCAGCAGCTCGCATGAGACTAGATATCACTACGAGCAGTACTTC. This gives the protein CASSSHETRYHYEQYF.